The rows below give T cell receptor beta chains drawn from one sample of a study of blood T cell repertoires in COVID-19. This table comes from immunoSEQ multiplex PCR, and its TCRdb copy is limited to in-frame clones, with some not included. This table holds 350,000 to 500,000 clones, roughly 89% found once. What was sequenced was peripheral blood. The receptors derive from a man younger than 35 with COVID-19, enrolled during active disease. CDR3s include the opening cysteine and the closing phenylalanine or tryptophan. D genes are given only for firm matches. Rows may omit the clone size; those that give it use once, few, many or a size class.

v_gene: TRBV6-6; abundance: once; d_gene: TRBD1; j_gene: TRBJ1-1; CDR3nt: TGTGCCAGCAGTTACCCGCCACAGGGGGTGAACACTGAAGCTTTCTTT; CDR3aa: CASSYPPQGVNTEAFF
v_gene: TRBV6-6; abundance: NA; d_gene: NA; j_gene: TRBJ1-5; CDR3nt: TGTGCCAGCGGAGGAGGTCGAGGCCAGCATTTT; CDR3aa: CASGGGRGQHF
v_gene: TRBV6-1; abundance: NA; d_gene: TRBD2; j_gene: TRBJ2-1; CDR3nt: TGTGCCAGCAGTGAAGTACTAGCGGGGTCCTACAATGAGCAGTTCTTC; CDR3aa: CASSEVLAGSYNEQFF
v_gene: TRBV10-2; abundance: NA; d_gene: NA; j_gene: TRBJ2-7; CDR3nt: TGCGCCAGCAGTGCCGCCTACGAGCAGTACTTC; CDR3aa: CASSAAYEQYF
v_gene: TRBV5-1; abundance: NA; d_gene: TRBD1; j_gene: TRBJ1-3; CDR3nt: TGCGCCAGCAGCTTGGTGGGGACAGAAGGAAACACCATATATTTT; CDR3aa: CASSLVGTEGNTIYF
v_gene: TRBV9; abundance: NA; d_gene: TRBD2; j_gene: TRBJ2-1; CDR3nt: TGTGCCAGCAGCGTAATGCAACGGGAGGACAATGAGCAGTTCTTC; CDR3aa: CASSVMQREDNEQFF
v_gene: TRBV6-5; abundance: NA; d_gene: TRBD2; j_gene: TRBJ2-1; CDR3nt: TGTGCCAGCAGAGACGCGGGGGGACATGAGCAGTTCTTC; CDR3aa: CASRDAGGHEQFF
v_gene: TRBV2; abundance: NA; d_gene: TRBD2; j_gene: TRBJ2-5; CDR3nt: TGTGCCAGCAGTGATCGACTAGCGGCTCAAGAGACCCAGTACTTC; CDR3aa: CASSDRLAAQETQYF
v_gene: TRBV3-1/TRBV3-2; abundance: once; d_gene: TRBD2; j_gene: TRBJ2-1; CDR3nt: TGTGCCAGCAGCATCCGACTAGCGGGGACGTACAATGAGCAGTTCTTC; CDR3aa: CASSIRLAGTYNEQFF
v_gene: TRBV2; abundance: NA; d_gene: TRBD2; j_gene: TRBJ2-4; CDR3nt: TGTGCCAGCAGTGAGGCTAGCGGGAGGGCACTGTACTTC; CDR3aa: CASSEASGRALYF
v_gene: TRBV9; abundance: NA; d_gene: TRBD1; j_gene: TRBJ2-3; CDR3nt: TGTGCCAGCAGCGTAGGGGGCAGGGGGAAGACTGATACGCAGTATTTT; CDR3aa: CASSVGGRGKTDTQYF
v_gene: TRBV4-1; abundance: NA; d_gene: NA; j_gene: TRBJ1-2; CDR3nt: TGCGCCAGCAGCCCCTCCACAGGGACCGTTTATGGCTACACCTTC; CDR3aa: CASSPSTGTVYGYTF
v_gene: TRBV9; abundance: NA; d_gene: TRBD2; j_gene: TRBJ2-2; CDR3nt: TGTGCCAGCAGCGTAGAAGGTAGCGGGAGGGCCAGCGGGGAGCTGTTTTTT; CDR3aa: CASSVEGSGRASGELFF
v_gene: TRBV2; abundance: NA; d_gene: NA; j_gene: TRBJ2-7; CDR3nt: TGTGCCAGCAGCCCGACGAAGGGGATGGGGGAGCAGTACTTC; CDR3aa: CASSPTKGMGEQYF
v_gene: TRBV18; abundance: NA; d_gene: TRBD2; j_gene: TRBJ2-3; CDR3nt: TGTGCCAGCTCACCACCGGCTAGCGGGAGGGGTACGCAGTATTTT; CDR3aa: CASSPPASGRGTQYF
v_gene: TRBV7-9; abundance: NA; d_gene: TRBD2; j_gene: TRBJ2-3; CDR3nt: TGTGCCAGCAGCTCTCTGGGGGGGAGCACAGATACGCAGTATTTT; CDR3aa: CASSSLGGSTDTQYF
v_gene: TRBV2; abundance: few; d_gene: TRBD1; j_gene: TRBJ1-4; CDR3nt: TGTGCCAGTACAGGGGGATGGGGTGAAAAACTGTTTTTT; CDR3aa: CASTGGWGEKLFF
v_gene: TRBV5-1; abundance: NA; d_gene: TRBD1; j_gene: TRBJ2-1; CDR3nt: TGCGCCAGCAGCTTGGCCGGGACAGGGAAATACAATGAGCAGTTCTTC; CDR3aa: CASSLAGTGKYNEQFF
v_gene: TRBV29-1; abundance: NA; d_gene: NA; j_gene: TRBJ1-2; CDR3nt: TGCAGCGCCGAACGTCAGGAACTGGTAGATGGCTACACCTTC; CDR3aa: CSAERQELVDGYTF
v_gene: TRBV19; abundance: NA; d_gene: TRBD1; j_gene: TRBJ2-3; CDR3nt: TGTGCCAGTAGTCCGACAGGGGGTATAGATACGCAGTATTTT; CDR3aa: CASSPTGGIDTQYF
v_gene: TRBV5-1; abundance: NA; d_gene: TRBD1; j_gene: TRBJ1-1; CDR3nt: TGCGCCAGCAGCTTTCAGGGGGTAGTAGGCACTGAAGCTTTCTTT; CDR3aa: CASSFQGVVGTEAFF
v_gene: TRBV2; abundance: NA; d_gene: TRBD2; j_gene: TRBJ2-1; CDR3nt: TGTGCCAGCCGGACTAGCGCGTACCATGAGCAGTTCTTC; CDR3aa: CASRTSAYHEQFF
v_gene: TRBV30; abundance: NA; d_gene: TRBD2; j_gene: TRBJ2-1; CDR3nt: TGTGCCTGGAGTGTAGCTAGCGGTATTGAGCAGTTCTTC; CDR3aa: CAWSVASGIEQFF
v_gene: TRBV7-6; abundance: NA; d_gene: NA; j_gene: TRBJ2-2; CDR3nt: TGTGCCAGCAGCGAGGGCAGTGCTGTGGGGGAGCTGTTTTTT; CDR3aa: CASSEGSAVGELFF
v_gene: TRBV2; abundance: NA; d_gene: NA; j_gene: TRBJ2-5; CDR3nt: TGTGCCACTCAGACAGTCATTGGGACCCAGTACTTC; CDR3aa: CATQTVIGTQYF
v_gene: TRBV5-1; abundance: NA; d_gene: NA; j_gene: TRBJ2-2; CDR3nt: TGCGCCAGCAGCCCCGGCCCCGGCGGGAACACCGGGGAGCTGTTTTTT; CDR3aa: CASSPGPGGNTGELFF
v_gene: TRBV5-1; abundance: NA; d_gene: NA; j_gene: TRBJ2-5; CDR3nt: TGCGCCAGCAGCTCGGGGGTTGGTAGTCAAGAGACCCAGTACTTC; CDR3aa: CASSSGVGSQETQYF
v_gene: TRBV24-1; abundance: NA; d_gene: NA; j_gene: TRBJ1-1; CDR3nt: TGTGCCACCAGTGATTTGCAGGGCATGAACACTGAAGCTTTCTTT; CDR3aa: CATSDLQGMNTEAFF
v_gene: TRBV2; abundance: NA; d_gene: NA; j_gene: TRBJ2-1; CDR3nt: TGTGCCAGCGATCGCGGGACTGGAGACTACAATGAGCAGTTCTTC; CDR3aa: CASDRGTGDYNEQFF
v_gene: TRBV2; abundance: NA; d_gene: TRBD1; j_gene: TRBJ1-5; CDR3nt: TGTGCCAGCAGTTGGACAGGGCCGCGCAATCAGCCCCAGCATTTT; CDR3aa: CASSWTGPRNQPQHF
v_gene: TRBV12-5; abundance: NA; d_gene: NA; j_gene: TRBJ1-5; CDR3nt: TGTGCTAGTGGTTTAGCCGTATATCCCGAACAGCCCCAGCATTTT; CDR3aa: CASGLAVYPEQPQHF
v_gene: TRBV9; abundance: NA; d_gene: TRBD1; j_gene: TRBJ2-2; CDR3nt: TGTGCCAGCAGCCCGACAACGTCCGGGACAGGGAGCCGCGTACCCACGCTGTTTTTT; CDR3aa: CASSPTTSGTGSRVPTLFF
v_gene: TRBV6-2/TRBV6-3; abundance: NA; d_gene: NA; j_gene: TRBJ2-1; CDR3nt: TGTGCCAGCAGCTGGGACACCTCCTACAATGAGCAGTTCTTC; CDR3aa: CASSWDTSYNEQFF
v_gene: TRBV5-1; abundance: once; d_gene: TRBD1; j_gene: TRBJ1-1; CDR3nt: TGCGCCAGCAGCTATGGGACAGCGAACACTGAAGCTTTCTTT; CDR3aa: CASSYGTANTEAFF
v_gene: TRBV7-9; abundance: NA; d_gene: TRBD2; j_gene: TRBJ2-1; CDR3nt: TGTGCCAGCAGCTTGGGTAGGTTCGGTGGGAGCGGGGACAATGAGCAGTTCTTC; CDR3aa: CASSLGRFGGSGDNEQFF
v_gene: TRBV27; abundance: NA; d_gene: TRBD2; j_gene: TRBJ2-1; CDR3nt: TGTGCCAGCAGTTTAGGACTAGCGGGAGTCGGGTACAATGAGCAGTTCTTC; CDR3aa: CASSLGLAGVGYNEQFF
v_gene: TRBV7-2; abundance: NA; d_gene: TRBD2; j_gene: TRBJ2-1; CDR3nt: TGTGCCAGCAGCTTAGTCCTAGCGGGGGGCAATGAGCAGTTCTTC; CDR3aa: CASSLVLAGGNEQFF
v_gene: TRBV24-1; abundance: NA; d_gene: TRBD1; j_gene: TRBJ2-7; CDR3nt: TGTGCCACCAGTGAGCCAGACAGGGGTTCCTACGAGCAGTACTTC; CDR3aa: CATSEPDRGSYEQYF
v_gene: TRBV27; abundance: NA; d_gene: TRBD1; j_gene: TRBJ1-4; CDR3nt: TGTGCCAGCAGTTTATTTGGGACAGGAAATGAAAAACTGTTTTTT; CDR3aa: CASSLFGTGNEKLFF
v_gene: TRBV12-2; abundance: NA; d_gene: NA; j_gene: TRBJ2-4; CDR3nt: TGTGCAAGTCGCAGCTGGGGAGTCCTCGAACTAGCCAAAAACATTCAGTACTTC; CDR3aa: CASRSWGVLELAKNIQYF
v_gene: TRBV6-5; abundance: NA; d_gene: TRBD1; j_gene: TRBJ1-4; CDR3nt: TGTGCCAGCAGGGGGACAGGGTCAGTGGAAAAACTGTTTTTT; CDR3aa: CASRGTGSVEKLFF
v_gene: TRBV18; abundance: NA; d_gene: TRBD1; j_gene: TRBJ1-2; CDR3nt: TGTGCCAGCTCATCGGGACAGGGAAACTATGGCTACACCTTC; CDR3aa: CASSSGQGNYGYTF
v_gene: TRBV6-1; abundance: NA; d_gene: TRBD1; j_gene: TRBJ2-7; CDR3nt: TGTGCCAGCAGTGAGCAGGGGGAGTCCTACGAGCAGTACTTC; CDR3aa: CASSEQGESYEQYF
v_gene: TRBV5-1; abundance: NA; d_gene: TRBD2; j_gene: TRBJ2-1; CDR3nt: TGCGCCAGCAGCTTATCCGGCGGGGGAAACAATGAGCAGTTCTTC; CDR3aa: CASSLSGGGNNEQFF
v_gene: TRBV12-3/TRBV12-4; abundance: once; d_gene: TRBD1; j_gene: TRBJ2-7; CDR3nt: TGTGCCAGCACCTACAGGGGCGAGCAGTACTTC; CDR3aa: CASTYRGEQYF
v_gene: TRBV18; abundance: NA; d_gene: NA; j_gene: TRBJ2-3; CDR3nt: TGTGCCAGCTCACCACAACTTGGGCGGGCCACAGATACGCAGTATTTT; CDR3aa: CASSPQLGRATDTQYF
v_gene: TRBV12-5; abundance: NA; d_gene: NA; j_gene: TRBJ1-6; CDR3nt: TGTGCTAGTGGGATGGAAACAGGATTCTCACCCCTCCACTTT; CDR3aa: CASGMETGFSPLHF